The 21 T cell receptor beta chains below all came from one sample that was sequenced in a study of OX40 agonist ivuxolimab in advanced cancers. Repertoires were generated with immunoSEQ multiplex PCR, while TCRdb's copy carries only in-frame clones and drops some. This sample has some 20,000 clones, with roughly 85% found just once. Sequencing was performed on CD4+ or CD8+ T cells sorted from blood, taken in a trial of the OX40 agonist ivuxolimab. These receptors all come from an adult with an advanced solid tumor such as melanoma, head and neck, liver or kidney cancer.

A single count supports this clone. V is TRBV6-1 and J is TRBJ2-7; the D gene is possibly TRBD2 (5 bases). Trimming removed 7 bases at V and 2 bases at J, with 15 bases between. The CDR3 loop spans 14 amino acids. Germline V gene lookup returns CDR1 MNHNS and CDR2 SASEGT. Here the CDR3 reads CASTRGIGTYEQYF. The CDR3 DNA sequence: TGTGCCAGCACCCGGGGAATAGGGACCTACGAGCAGTACTTC.

The CDR3 DNA sequence: TGCGCCAGCAGCCAAGATCAGGTCCCCGGGGAGCTGTTTTTT. It codes for CASSQDQVPGELFF. The chain links TRBV4-3 to TRBJ2-2; no clear D gene. Per germline, CDR1 LGHNA and CDR2 YSLEER. Trimming stripped 0 bases from V and 6 bases from J, with 8 bases between. The CDR3 spans 14 residues.

This rearrangement joins TRBV9 to TRBJ2-7; possible D gene TRBD2, 6 bases. Germline V gene lookup returns CDR1 SGDLS and CDR2 YYNGEE. The V gene lost 4 bases and the J gene lost 3 bases, with 11 bases spanning the gap. The CDR3 consists of 13 residues. In DNA, the CDR3 is TGTGCCAGCAGCCCGGGGAGGCTCTACGAGCAGTACTTC. Its protein is CASSPGRLYEQYF.

V gene TRBV11-2 combines with J gene TRBJ2-1; 8 bases are a match to TRBD2. J gave up 6 bases and V 5 bases, and 9 bases lay outside the gene matches. The CDR3 spans 15 residues. The germline CDR1 and CDR2 sequences are SGHAT and FQNNGV. The CDR3 DNA follows: TGTGCCAGCAGCATTTCAACGGGGGGGCCCAATGAGCAGTTCTTC. Translation: CASSISTGGPNEQFF.

The chain employs TRBV10-1 and TRBJ2-5; 7 nucleotides agree with TRBD2. The germline V gene encodes CDR1 WNHNN and CDR2 SYGVQD (reference sequence). The CDR3 extends over 16 amino acids. Trimming at V came to 6 bases and at J to 5 bases, leaving 15 bases not matched to a gene. The CDR3: CASRDSVAGVLETQYF. Written as DNA, the CDR3 is TGCGCCAGCAGAGATTCTGTGGCGGGAGTCCTTGAGACCCAGTACTTC.

The chain is built from TRBV12-5 and TRBJ2-4; a possible D gene is TRBD2 (5 bases). The CDR3 has 15 residues. Looked up from germline, CDR1 is LGHNT and CDR2 is FRNRAP. V gave up 1 base and J gave up 1 base, with 8 bases separating them. DNA for the CDR3: TGTGCTAGTGGTTTGGCCCGGGATGCCAAAAACATTCAGTACTTC. Encoded protein: CASGLARDAKNIQYF.

The chain combines TRBV9 with TRBJ1-1, with a tentative D call TRBD1 (6 bases). The CDR3 totals 14 residues. The V end lost 3 bases, the J end lost 3 bases, and 12 bases lay between the germline ends. CDR1 and CDR2 (germline): SGDLS, YYNGEE. This CDR3 is CASSAGDLDTEAFF. For the CDR3, the DNA is TGTGCCAGCAGCGCAGGGGATTTGGACACTGAAGCTTTCTTT.

The chain carries TRBV4-1 and TRBJ2-3; TRBD2 matches at 11 bases. This CDR3 comprises 16 residues. Losses at the gene ends were 2 bases for V and 5 bases for J; bases not matched to a gene: 6. CDR1 is MGHRA and CDR2 is YSYEKL in the germline V gene. In DNA, the CDR3 is TGCGCCAGCAGCCAAAGTACTAGCGGGGGCCAAGATACGCAGTATTTT. Residues: CASSQSTSGGQDTQYF.

V and J are TRBV27 and TRBJ1-5; D perhaps matches TRBD1 (6 bases). The V end was cut by 3 bases, the J end by 6 bases, with 12 bases between. There are 14 residues in the CDR3. Germline CDR1 is MNHEY and CDR2 is SMNVEV (reference sequence). In DNA, the CDR3 is TGTGCCAGCAGTTTTCAACAGGGTGGTCAGCCCCAGCATTTT. It is translated as CASSFQQGGQPQHF.

The rearrangement uses TRBV9 and TRBJ2-3, with a possible D match to TRBD1 (5 bases). CDR1 SGDLS and CDR2 YYNGEE come from the germline V gene. The ends were cut back, 0 bases at V and 0 bases at J, with 8 bases in the middle. This CDR3 is built from 15 residues. CDR3 DNA: TGTGCCAGCAGCGTAGGGGGCCTTAGCACAGATACGCAGTATTTT. It is translated as CASSVGGLSTDTQYF.

The chain couples TRBV18 to TRBJ1-2, with D unresolved. This CDR3 comprises 12 residues. Deletions cut 3 bases from V and 3 bases from J, with 5 bases between. The germline V gene has CDR1 KGHSH and CDR2 LQKENI. The DNA for the CDR3 is TGTGCCAGCTCACCCGAGGACTATGGCTACACCTTC. Protein sequence: CASSPEDYGYTF. The full variable domain, with the rest looked up from reference TRBV18 and TRBJ1-2, is NAGVMQNPRHLVRRRGQEARLRCSPMKGHSHVYWYRQLPEEGLKFMVYLQKENIIDESGMPKERFSAEFPKEGPSILRIQQVVRGDSAAYFCASSPEDYGYTFGSGTRLTVV.

The chain carries TRBV9 and TRBJ2-1; 8 nucleotides line up with TRBD1. Germline CDR1 is SGDLS and CDR2 is YYNGEE. The CDR3 totals 16 residues. With V trimmed by 0 bases and J by 4 bases, 6 bases remained unmatched. The DNA for the CDR3 is TGTGCCAGCAGCGTAGAACCGGGACAGGAGTACAATGAGCAGTTCTTC. Encoded protein: CASSVEPGQEYNEQFF.

This clone was seen a few times. V usage is TRBV19 and J usage is TRBJ2-7; no clear D. This CDR3 region has 11 residues. V was shortened by 1 base and J by 7 bases, with 5 bases between the two germline ends. CDR1 LNHDA and CDR2 SQIVND come from the germline V gene (reference sequence). The CDR3 sequence is CASSIGPEQYF. In DNA form, the CDR3 reads TGTGCCAGTAGTATAGGGCCGGAGCAGTACTTC.

The V and J genes are TRBV9 and TRBJ2-3; possible D gene TRBD2, 6 bases. The ends were cut back, 3 bases at V and 0 bases at J, with 17 bases in the middle. CDR3 length: 17 residues. Germline V gives CDR1 SGDLS, CDR2 YYNGEE. Here the CDR3 reads CASSGSGTWTSTDTQYF. As DNA, the CDR3 is TGTGCCAGCAGCGGCTCCGGGACTTGGACTAGCACAGATACGCAGTATTTT.

This clone has only a few counts. This chain connects TRBV12-5 to TRBJ2-3; D ambiguous. Trimming shortened V by 6 bases and J by 3 bases, and 4 bases separated the two germline ends. This CDR3 is built from 11 residues. Germline CDR1 reads LGHNT; CDR2 reads FRNRAP. The CDR3 protein is CASGLTDTQYF. Here the CDR3 DNA reads TGTGCTAGTGGCCTGACAGATACGCAGTATTTT.

V usage is TRBV19 and J usage is TRBJ2-7, with TRBD2 as a possible D gene (5 bases). Trimming shortened V by 2 bases and J by 4 bases, and 6 bases separated the two germline ends. The CDR3 has 12 amino acids. CDR1 and CDR2 (germline): LNHDA, SQIVND (reference sequence). CDR3 DNA sequence: TGTGCCAGTAGTATACGAGGGTACGAGCAGTACTTC. This translates into CASSIRGYEQYF.

This clone was seen more than once but under ten times. The chain recombines TRBV29-1 with TRBJ2-7; D uncertain. The germline V gene encodes CDR1 SQVTM and CDR2 ANQGSEA. The CDR3 extends over 16 amino acids. Trimming removed 0 bases from V and 3 bases from J, with 18 bases in between. This CDR3 reads CSVEDYMESGRYEQYF. The CDR3 DNA follows: TGCAGCGTTGAAGATTACATGGAATCGGGTCGCTACGAGCAGTACTTC.

The rearrangement uses TRBV7-9 and TRBJ2-7, with D uncertain. CDR3 length: 13 amino acids. The V gene's germline CDR1 is SEHNR and CDR2 FQNEAQ (reference sequence). Trimming stripped 5 bases from V and 3 bases from J, with 11 bases between. The CDR3 reads CASSALGIYEQYF. In nucleotides, the CDR3 is TGTGCCAGCAGCGCCCTGGGGATCTACGAGCAGTACTTC.

The rearrangement links TRBV6-4 to TRBJ2-3; perhaps TRBD1 as D (6 bases). Germline V gene lookup returns CDR1 MRHNA and CDR2 SNTAGT. V was cut by 2 bases and J by 4 bases, with 16 bases left in between. The CDR3 loop spans 16 amino acids. The CDR3 sequence is CASSDEPGSGADTQYF. CDR3 DNA: TGTGCCAGCAGTGACGAGCCAGGTTCAGGGGCAGATACGCAGTATTTT.

This clone was counted a few times. V and J are TRBV5-5 and TRBJ2-5; D tentatively reads TRBD1 or TRBD2 (5 bases each). From germline, CDR1 is SGHKS and CDR2 YYEKEE (reference sequence). CDR3 length: 15 residues. Between the trimmed V and J ends, which lost 1 base and 0 bases, there was a span of 10 bases. The CDR3 nucleotides read TGTGCCAGCAGCTTGATATGGGACGACCAAGAGACCCAGTACTTC. It translates to CASSLIWDDQETQYF.

The chain is built from TRBV27 and TRBJ2-7, with TRBD1 matching over 7 bases. The germline V gene has CDR1 MNHEY and CDR2 SMNVEV (reference sequence). The J segment lost 0 bases and the V segment lost 2 bases, leaving 4 bases of the junction unmatched. The CDR3 length is 15 residues. The CDR3 nucleotides are TGTGCCAGCAGTTTAATTAGGGACAGCTCCTACGAGCAGTACTTC. This gives the protein CASSLIRDSSYEQYF.